The TCR beta chain under discussion was sequenced for a study of cytomegalovirus exposure and HLA in healthy donors. The PCR used 60 Vbeta and 13 Jbeta primers. Only in-frame clones appear in the TCRdb table, and some are missing; sequencing was by immunoSEQ multiplex PCR. This table holds 100,000 or so clones, 62% found once. The source of this sequence is a woman aged 25 to 39 in good health and CMV-seropositive. Sequenced: PBMCs.

The CDR3 nucleotides are TGCAGCGTTGTAGCGGGGGGGGGCAATGAGCAGTTCTTC. Translating gives CSVVAGGGNEQFF. This rearrangement joins TRBV29-1 to TRBJ2-1, with 11 nucleotides matching TRBD2. The trim removed 4 bases at V and 6 bases at J, leaving 2 bases unmatched. CDR3 length equals 13 residues. The V gene's germline CDR1 is SQVTM and CDR2 ANQGSEA.